Sequencing of this T cell receptor beta chain was carried out in a study of OX40 agonist ivuxolimab in advanced cancers. Across the study: Hepatocellular carcinoma, melanoma, renal cell or head and neck cancer affected the dose-escalation patients. A male proportion of 70% to 90% was recorded, with mean age about 60 years and range roughly 23 to 90.

The CDR3 loop spans 14 amino acids. V lost 8 bases to trimming and J lost 2 bases; unmatched junction nucleotides: 8. CDR1 is MDHEN and CDR2 is SYDVKM in the germline V gene. The study, taken as a whole, reports: Also showing low normalized T-cell clonal expansion were some of the nonresponders.

Autoimmune disease history or systemic immunosuppression was exclusionary. Sequenced by immunoSEQ multiplex PCR; TCRdb stores in-frame clones only, minus some. The table has 70,000 or so clones, around 90% seen once; the top ten hold approximately 2%. Points on this clone: What it binds is unknown.

The clonotype was recovered from an adult with an advanced solid tumor such as melanoma, head and neck, liver or kidney cancer. This rearrangement joins TRBV28 to TRBJ2-7; 8 bases are shared with TRBD2. Material: CD4+ or CD8+ T cells sorted from blood, obtained in a trial of the OX40 agonist ivuxolimab. The CDR3 DNA sequence: TGTGCCAGCGCCAGCGGGGGTACTACCTACGAGCAGTACTTC. Amino acid sequence: CASASGGTTYEQYF.